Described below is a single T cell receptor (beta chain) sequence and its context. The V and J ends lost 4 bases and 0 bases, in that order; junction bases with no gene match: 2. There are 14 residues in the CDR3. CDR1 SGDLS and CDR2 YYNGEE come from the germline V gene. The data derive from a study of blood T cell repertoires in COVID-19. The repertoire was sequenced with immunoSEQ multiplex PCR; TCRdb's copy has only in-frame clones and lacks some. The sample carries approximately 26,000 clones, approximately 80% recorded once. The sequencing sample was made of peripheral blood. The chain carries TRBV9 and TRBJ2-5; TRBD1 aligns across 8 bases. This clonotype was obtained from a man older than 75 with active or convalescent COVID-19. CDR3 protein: CASSRQGYQETQYF. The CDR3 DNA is TGTGCCAGCAGCCGACAGGGGTACCAAGAGACCCAGTACTTC. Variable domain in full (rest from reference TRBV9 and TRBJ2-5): DSGVTQTPKHLITATGQRVTLRCSPRSGDLSVYWYQQSLDQGLQFLIQYYNGEERAKGNILERFSAQQFPDLHSELNLSSLELGDSALYFCASSRQGYQETQYFGPGTRLLVL.